Reported below is one T cell receptor beta chain. Its antigen remains unidentified. These data originate in a study of T cell responses to AZD1222 COVID-19 vaccine. Study-level results: Spike-specific TCR breadth rose after two AZD1222 doses, and depth rose as well. Reports say nearly half of spike-specific TCRs go after unmutated variant regions. Donors, mostly white British, included more females; clonal diversity was possibly underestimated. Only 5 or 6 AZD1222 recipients tested seropositive at baseline.

Sequencing was performed with immunoSEQ multiplex PCR; in TCRdb, only in-frame clones are kept and a portion is missing. The sample contains about 45,000 clones, over 85% of which appear only once. The source is an adult who received the AZD1222 COVID-19 vaccine. Sequenced here: peripheral blood, sampled 28 days after the second AZD1222 dose.

The CDR3, as DNA: TGTGCCAGCTCAGTAACGAACAGCGCTCCGTATGTAGTTGCACAGTTCTTC. Translated, it gives CASSVTNSAPYVVAQFF. The V gene is TRBV18, the J gene TRBJ2-1; unclear D gene. The CDR3 consists of 17 residues. Germline CDR1 KGHSH, CDR2 LQKENI. The ends were cut back, 5 bases at V and 13 bases at J, with 30 bases in the middle.